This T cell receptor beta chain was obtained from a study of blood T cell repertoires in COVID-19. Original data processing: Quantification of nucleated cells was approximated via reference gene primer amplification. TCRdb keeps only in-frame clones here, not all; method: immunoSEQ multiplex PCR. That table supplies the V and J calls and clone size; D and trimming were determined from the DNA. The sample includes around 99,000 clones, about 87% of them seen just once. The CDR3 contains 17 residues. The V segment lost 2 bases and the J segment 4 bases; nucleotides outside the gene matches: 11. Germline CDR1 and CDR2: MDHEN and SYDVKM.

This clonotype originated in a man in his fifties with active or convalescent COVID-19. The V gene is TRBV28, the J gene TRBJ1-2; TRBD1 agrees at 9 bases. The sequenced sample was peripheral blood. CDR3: CASSLRDREIRFYGYTF. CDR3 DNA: TGTGCCAGCAGTTTAAGGGACAGGGAGATCCGTTTCTATGGCTACACCTTC.